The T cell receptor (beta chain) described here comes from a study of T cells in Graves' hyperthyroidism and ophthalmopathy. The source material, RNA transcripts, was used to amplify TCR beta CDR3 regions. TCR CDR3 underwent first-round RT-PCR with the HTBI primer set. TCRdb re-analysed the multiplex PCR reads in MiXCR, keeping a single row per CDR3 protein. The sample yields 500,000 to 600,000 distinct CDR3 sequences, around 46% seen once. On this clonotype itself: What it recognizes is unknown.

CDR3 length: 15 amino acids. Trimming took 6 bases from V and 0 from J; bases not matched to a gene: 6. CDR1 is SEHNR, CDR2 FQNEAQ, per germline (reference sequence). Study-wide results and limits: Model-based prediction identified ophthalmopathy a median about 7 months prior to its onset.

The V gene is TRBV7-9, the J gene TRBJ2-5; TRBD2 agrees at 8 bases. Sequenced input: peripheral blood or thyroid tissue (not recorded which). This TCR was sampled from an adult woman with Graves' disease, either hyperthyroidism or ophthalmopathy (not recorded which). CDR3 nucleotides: TGTGCCAGCAGTCGGACTAGCATCCACCAAGAGACCCAGTACTTC. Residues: CASSRTSIHQETQYF.